This TCR beta chain was captured by sequencing in a study of cytomegalovirus exposure and HLA in healthy donors. General study results and limits: An analysis was carried out at a later point. It showed that HLA-associated TCR beta chains were more clonally expanded than equally common non-associated chains. Owing to their indistinguishability, certain V segments, notably TRBV6-2 and TRBV6-3, were excluded.

All donors participated as healthy donors of bone marrow. The germline V and J ends were trimmed by 4 bases and 6 bases, with 13 bases remaining between them. The CDR3 sequence is 14 residues long. Looked up from germline, CDR1 is MGHDK and CDR2 is SYGVNS. Points on this clone: Its antigen is undetermined.

PCR was performed using 60 Vbeta and 13 Jbeta primers. Libraries were prepared by immunoSEQ multiplex PCR; TCRdb keeps only in-frame clonotypes and omits some of them. The sample contains 90,000 to 100,000 clones, over 65% of which appear only once. The sequencing sample was made of PBMCs. The rearrangement uses TRBV25-1 and TRBJ2-1; D gene unclear. The source is a man aged 30 to 39 in good health and CMV-seronegative. For the CDR3, the DNA is TGTGCCAGCAGTGCCCGGTCGGGTCCCAATGAGCAGTTCTTC. This encodes CASSARSGPNEQFF.